Shown below are 27 T cell receptor beta chains from a single sample sequenced in a study of OX40 agonist ivuxolimab in advanced cancers. Generated by immunoSEQ multiplex PCR, the TCRdb table keeps only in-frame clones and is missing some. Of 58,000 or so clones listed, about 91% were seen once; the top ten hold about 11%. The sample was CD4+ or CD8+ T cells sorted from blood, taken in a trial of the OX40 agonist ivuxolimab. The receptors were gathered from an adult with an advanced solid tumor such as melanoma, head and neck, liver or kidney cancer.

The CDR3 DNA is TGCGCCAGCACTCCTTTGGAGGGGTTGGACACTGAAGCTTTCTTT. It specifies CASTPLEGLDTEAFF. V usage is TRBV10-2 and J usage is TRBJ1-1; D is perhaps TRBD1 (5 bases). CDR1 is WSHSY, CDR2 SAAADI, per germline. The CDR3 has 15 residues. Trimming took off 7 bases at V and 3 bases at J, with 18 bases between the two ends.

This chain uses TRBV19 with TRBJ2-1, with 8 bases matching TRBD1. With V trimmed by 4 bases and J by 6 bases, 2 bases remained unmatched. The CDR3 has 13 residues. Germline lookup yields CDR1 LNHDA and CDR2 SQIVND (reference sequence). The CDR3 DNA follows: TGTGCCAGTAGTACCGGGACAGGCAATGAGCAGTTCTTC. It yields the protein CASSTGTGNEQFF.

The rearrangement uses TRBV7-9 and TRBJ1-2; D not certain. Germline V gene lookup returns CDR1 SEHNR and CDR2 FQNEAQ (reference sequence). V was cut by 5 bases and J by 4 bases, with 8 bases left in between. The CDR3 has 12 amino acids. The CDR3 DNA is TGTGCCAGCAGCACCTACAGCTATGGCTACACCTTC. Translating gives CASSTYSYGYTF.

CDR3 region: CASGLNGENEQYF. CDR3 DNA sequence: TGTGCCAGTGGACTGAACGGGGAGAACGAGCAGTACTTC. The chain has TRBV19 and TRBJ2-7; tentative D call: TRBD2 (5 bases). V lost 8 bases, J lost 5 bases, and 16 bases lay in between. The CDR3 covers 13 residues. Germline V lookup: CDR1 LNHDA, CDR2 SQIVND (reference sequence). The full variable domain, with the rest looked up from reference TRBV19 and TRBJ2-7, is DGGITQSPKYLFRKEGQNVTLSCEQNLNHDAMYWYRQDPGQGLRLIYYSQIVNDFQKGDIAEGYSVSREKKESFPLTVTSAQKNPTAFYLCASGLNGENEQYFGPGTRLTVT.

The chain employs TRBV10-1 and TRBJ2-7; TRBD2 matches at 8 bases. The CDR3 contains 13 residues. CDR1 is WNHNN and CDR2 is SYGVQD in the germline V gene (reference sequence). V dropped 4 bases and J dropped 2; count of bases not matched to a gene: 1. The CDR3 nucleotides read TGCGCCAGCAGTGTAGCGGGGACCTACGAGCAGTACTTC. This encodes CASSVAGTYEQYF.

This rearrangement joins TRBV6-5 to TRBJ1-2; possible D gene TRBD1, 6 bases. CDR1 is MNHEY, CDR2 SVGAGI, per germline. The CDR3 loop spans 15 amino acids. V lost 6 bases to trimming and J lost 8 bases, with 22 bases between them. In DNA form, the CDR3 reads TGTGCCAGCAGAAAACGGGGGGCGAGCAGTACGGGCTACACCTTC. It is translated as CASRKRGASSTGYTF.

This sequence joins TRBV11-3 and TRBJ2-3; 10 bases are a match to TRBD2. After removal of 4 bases from V and 2 bases from J, the junction contained 9 bases not matched to a gene. Germline CDR1 and CDR2: SGHNT and YENEEA. The CDR3 sequence is 17 residues long. This chain's CDR3 is CASSSPAGGGNTDTQYF. CDR3 nucleotide sequence: TGTGCCAGCAGCTCCCCAGCGGGAGGGGGAAACACAGATACGCAGTATTTT. Full variable domain (missing parts from reference TRBV11-3 and TRBJ2-3): EAGVVQSPRYKIIEKKQPVAFWCNPISGHNTLYWYLQNLGQGPELLIRYENEEAVDDSQLPKDRFSAERLKGVDSTLKIQPAELGDSAVYLCASSSPAGGGNTDTQYFGPGTRLTVL.

The rearrangement links TRBV5-6 to TRBJ2-1; D unclear. The V gene's germline CDR1 is SGHDT and CDR2 YYEEEE. Trimming pared 4 bases from V and 8 bases from J, leaving 13 bases between. The CDR3 covers 13 residues. CDR3 loop: CASSPPTSDEQFF. CDR3 DNA sequence: TGTGCCAGCAGCCCCCCCACGTCCGATGAGCAGTTCTTC. The variable domain in full, with the rest retrieved from reference TRBV5-6 and TRBJ2-1, is DAGVTQSPTHLIKTRGQQVTLRCSPKSGHDTVSWYQQALGQGPQFIFQYYEEEERQRGNFPDRFSGHQFPNYSSELNVNALLLGDSALYLCASSPPTSDEQFFGPGTRLTVL.

This chain connects TRBV5-1 to TRBJ2-3; no firm D call. The CDR3 extends over 15 amino acids. CDR1 is SGHRS and CDR2 is YFSETQ in the germline V gene. Trimming took off 0 bases at V and 0 bases at J, with 8 bases between the two ends. CDR3 in amino acids: CASSLVAASTDTQYF. In DNA form, the CDR3 reads TGCGCCAGCAGCTTGGTGGCAGCTAGCACAGATACGCAGTATTTT.

The CDR3 DNA sequence: TGTGCCAGCGCCCGACTAGTAGTCCACGAGCAGTACTTC. Translation gives CASARLVVHEQYF. V and J are TRBV25-1 and TRBJ2-7, with D maybe TRBD2 (6 bases). This CDR3 is 13 amino acids long. Between the trimmed V and J ends, which lost 8 bases and 5 bases, there was a span of 16 bases. CDR1 and CDR2 (germline): MGHDK, SYGVNS.

The rearrangement uses TRBV7-2 and TRBJ2-1; D is undetermined. CDR1 and CDR2 from the germline V gene are SGHTA and FQGNSA. The CDR3 is made up of 17 amino acids. The V end was cut by 1 base, the J end by 3 bases, with 16 bases between. The CDR3 DNA follows: TGTGCCAGCAGCTTAGGGTTTAGGCGGAAAATCTACAATGAGCAGTTCTTC. It yields the protein CASSLGFRRKIYNEQFF.

The sample holds one count of this clone. J is TRBJ1-4 and V is TRBV5-1; D ambiguous. The germline CDR1 and CDR2 sequences are SGHRS and YFSETQ. CDR3 length equals 15 residues. V dropped 0 bases and J dropped 0 bases, with 6 bases sitting between them. The CDR3 DNA reads as TGCGCCAGCAGCTTGGGTGGAGCAACTAATGAAAAACTGTTTTTT. It codes for CASSLGGATNEKLFF.

This clone turned up a few times. The chain joins TRBV18 to TRBJ2-5; D call uncertain. V dropped 3 bases and J dropped 4 bases, with 6 bases sitting between them. Germline V lookup: CDR1 KGHSH, CDR2 LQKENI. This CDR3 spans 12 amino acids. Here the CDR3 DNA reads TGTGCCAGCTCACCGTCCACAGAGACCCAGTACTTC. It is translated as CASSPSTETQYF. Complete variable domain (other parts from reference TRBV18 and TRBJ2-5): NAGVMQNPRHLVRRRGQEARLRCSPMKGHSHVYWYRQLPEEGLKFMVYLQKENIIDESGMPKERFSAEFPKEGPSILRIQQVVRGDSAAYFCASSPSTETQYFGPGTRLLVL.

The chain is built from TRBV6-5 and TRBJ2-2, with 7 bases that match TRBD2. The length of the CDR3 is 13 residues. The germline CDR1 and CDR2 sequences are MNHEY and SVGAGI. J lost 6 bases, V lost 5 bases, and 3 bases had no gene match. The CDR3 loop is CASSRLASGELFF. CDR3 nucleotide sequence: TGTGCCAGCAGTCGACTAGCCTCCGGGGAGCTGTTTTTT.

This clone was picked up one time. The chain has TRBV10-1 and TRBJ2-3; D is unclear. This CDR3 region has 13 residues. Per the germline V gene, CDR1 is WNHNN and CDR2 is SYGVQD (reference sequence). V was cut by 3 bases and J by 6 bases, with 10 bases left in between. This CDR3 reads CASSDGPVDTQYF. The CDR3, as DNA: TGCGCCAGCAGTGACGGCCCAGTTGATACGCAGTATTTT.

This rearrangement joins TRBV10-1 to TRBJ2-7, with 7 bases fitting TRBD2. The CDR3 is made up of 15 amino acids. The J segment lost 3 bases and the V segment lost 6 bases, leaving 11 bases of the junction unmatched. Germline V gene sequence: CDR1 WNHNN, CDR2 SYGVQD (reference sequence). For the CDR3, the DNA is TGCGCCAGCAGGGCCGGGACTAACGGGATCTACGAGCAGTACTTC. Amino acid sequence: CASRAGTNGIYEQYF.

The rearrangement joins TRBV7-8 to TRBJ1-4, with 7 bases matching TRBD1. V trimming: 0 bases; J trimming: 5 bases; junction bases outside the gene matches: 6. This CDR3 spans 16 amino acids. Germline V gene data show CDR1 as SGHVS and CDR2 as FQNEAQ. The CDR3 sequence is CASSLAPGGRNEKLFF. The CDR3 bases are TGTGCCAGCAGCTTAGCACCAGGGGGTCGCAATGAAAAACTGTTTTTT.

The J gene is TRBJ2-3, the V gene TRBV2; D uncertain. The germline V gene encodes CDR1 SNHLY and CDR2 FYNNEI. The length of the CDR3 is 10 residues. V was shortened by 8 bases and J by 2 bases, with 2 bases between the two germline ends. This CDR3 reads CASYTDTQYF. The CDR3 DNA follows: TGTGCCAGCTACACAGATACGCAGTATTTT.

The chain couples TRBV6-1 to TRBJ2-7; no reliable D call. This CDR3 comprises 13 residues. The V end was cut by 2 bases, the J end by 5 bases, with 10 bases between. Germline V CDR1 and CDR2: MNHNS, SASEGT. CDR3 DNA sequence: TGTGCCAGCAGTGAACCTACCCCTGACGAGCAGTACTTC. Protein product: CASSEPTPDEQYF.

This rearrangement joins TRBV27 to TRBJ2-7; maybe TRBD2 (6 bases). The CDR3 runs 15 residues. V lost 2 bases to trimming and J lost 2 bases, with 13 bases between them. Germline V gives CDR1 MNHEY, CDR2 SMNVEV (reference sequence). CDR3 sequence reads: CASSLGGGGTYEQYF. CDR3 coding DNA: TGTGCCAGCAGTTTAGGTGGGGGAGGAACCTACGAGCAGTACTTC.

V usage is TRBV5-5 and J usage is TRBJ1-6; no reliable D call. This CDR3 region has 15 residues. V lost 3 bases to trimming and J lost 7 bases, with 14 bases between them. Germline V CDR1 and CDR2: SGHKS, YYEKEE (reference sequence). The CDR3 spells CASSWRGIPNSPLHF. The CDR3 DNA reads TGTGCCAGCAGCTGGAGAGGGATCCCGAATTCACCCCTCCACTTT.

The CDR3 here is CASSFSYEQFF. The CDR3 DNA follows: TGTGCCAGCAGCTTTAGTTACGAGCAGTTCTTC. The chain has TRBV5-6 and TRBJ2-1; D uncertain. Trimming removed 2 bases at V and 10 bases at J, with 7 bases between. CDR3 length equals 11 residues. Germline V gene sequence: CDR1 SGHDT, CDR2 YYEEEE.

The sample holds one count of this clone. The chain employs TRBV11-2 and TRBJ2-2; D unclear. Between the trimmed V and J ends, which lost 3 bases and 0 bases, there was a span of 8 bases. The CDR3 has 15 residues. The germline V gene encodes CDR1 SGHAT and CDR2 FQNNGV. CDR3 nucleotides: TGTGCCAGCAGCTTCGGGTCGTCGAACACCGGGGAGCTGTTTTTT. Its protein product is CASSFGSSNTGELFF.

The chain recombines TRBV27 with TRBJ2-3, with D possibly TRBD2 on 6 matching bases. Germline V gene lookup returns CDR1 MNHEY and CDR2 SMNVEV (reference sequence). V lost 6 bases and J 3 bases, leaving 19 bases between the germline ends. This CDR3 has 16 amino acids. The CDR3 sequence: CASSETPGLMTDTQYF. The CDR3 bases are TGTGCCAGCAGCGAAACTCCGGGACTTATGACAGATACGCAGTATTTT.

The V and J genes are TRBV18 and TRBJ2-1; TRBD1 might be the D (5 bases). Trimming removed 2 bases from V and 8 bases from J, with 7 bases in between. CDR1 KGHSH and CDR2 LQKENI come from the germline V gene. This CDR3 region has 12 residues. The CDR3 is CASSPIGDEQFF. In DNA form, the CDR3 reads TGTGCCAGCTCACCAATAGGGGATGAGCAGTTCTTC. Together with reference TRBV18 and TRBJ2-1, the CDR3 gives the full variable domain: NAGVMQNPRHLVRRRGQEARLRCSPMKGHSHVYWYRQLPEEGLKFMVYLQKENIIDESGMPKERFSAEFPKEGPSILRIQQVVRGDSAAYFCASSPIGDEQFFGPGTRLTVL.

This clone was picked up a small number of times. The chain has TRBV10-3 and TRBJ1-1; D remains unclear. The CDR3 sequence is 13 residues long. Trimming took off 3 bases at V and 0 bases at J, with 5 bases between the two ends. Looked up from germline, CDR1 is ENHRY and CDR2 is SYGVKD. The CDR3 region has the DNA TGTGCCATCAGTGATTATATGAACACTGAAGCTTTCTTT. Its protein is CAISDYMNTEAFF.

In nucleotides, the CDR3 is TGTGCCAGCAGCCTGGGAGATTTTCCGTACGAGCAGTACTTC. Translation: CASSLGDFPYEQYF. This rearrangement joins TRBV7-9 to TRBJ2-7, with D perhaps TRBD2 (5 bases). The CDR3 is 14 amino acids. Trimming removed 5 bases from V and 4 bases from J, with 15 bases in between. Germline V CDR1 and CDR2: SEHNR, FQNEAQ (reference sequence).